The rows below give T cell receptor beta chains drawn from one sample of a study of T cell repertoires in cytomegalovirus infection. Their specific antigens are unknown. TCRdb re-derived calls from the reads in MiXCR, one entry per CDR3 protein. This table holds approximately 470,000 distinct CDR3 sequences, about two fifths found once. The sample was cultured PBMCs, taken from culture after CMV antigen stimulation. The receptors were sampled from a human donor in good health (CMV status not recorded). Some clones in this sample may be carry-over from other donors' samples. Each CDR3 is given with its conserved first and last residue. A D gene is named only where the DNA matches it firmly. The size field is filled for only some rows; it gives once, few, many or a size class.

TRBV19	17	TRBJ1-5	TRBD1	-	TGTGCCAGTGACTGGACAGGGGCCAGCTATAGCAATCAGCCCCAGCATTTT	CASDWTGASYSNQPQHF
TRBV7-2	15	TRBJ2-3	TRBD2	many	TGTGCCAGCAGCTTATCAGCGGGGGGCACAGATACGCAGTATTTT	CASSLSAGGTDTQYF
TRBV6-6	14	TRBJ2-3	TRBD1	few	TGTGCCAGTCACGGCGGACAGGGCGCAGATACGCAGTATTTT	CASHGGQGADTQYF
TRBV7-2	14	TRBJ2-3	TRBD2	few	TGTGCCAGCAGTACTAGCGGGAACACAGATACGCAGTATTTT	CASSTSGNTDTQYF
TRBV9	14	TRBJ2-7	-	-	TGTGCCAGCAGCGTAGCTTCGGGGGCTGACGAGCAGTACTTC	CASSVASGADEQYF
TRBV12-3/TRBV12-4	14	TRBJ2-5	-	-	TGTGCCAGCAGTTTATTTAGCCCGGGAGAGACCCAGTACTTC	CASSLFSPGETQYF
TRBV7-8	18	TRBJ1-1	TRBD1	many	TGTGCCAGCAGCTCCCACCGAGGGGGCGCATCAGCGGGCACTGAAGCTTTCTTT	CASSSHRGGASAGTEAFF
TRBV15	14	TRBJ1-5	-	-	TGTGCCACCTCGGACGGATATAGCAATCAGCCCCAGCATTTT	CATSDGYSNQPQHF
TRBV19	14	TRBJ2-3	-	-	TGTGCCAGTAGTATGCAACAGGGTTCAGATACGCAGTATTTT	CASSMQQGSDTQYF
TRBV7-2	15	TRBJ1-2	-	few	TGTGCCATCACCACAGGGTCCGCTCGATACTATGGCTACACCTTC	CAITTGSARYYGYTF
TRBV12-3/TRBV12-4	14	TRBJ2-3	-	-	TGTGCCAGCAGTTTTGGTGAAGTCACAGATACGCAGTATTTT	CASSFGEVTDTQYF
TRBV24-1	15	TRBJ2-3	TRBD2	-	TGTGCCACCAGTGATCCCCGGGGGGTACCGGGAACGCAGTATTTT	CATSDPRGVPGTQYF
TRBV7-2	16	TRBJ2-3	TRBD1	-	TGTGCCAGCAGCCCCGCCGGGACAGGGGCGCCGGATACGCAGTATTTT	CASSPAGTGAPDTQYF
TRBV7-2	15	TRBJ1-2	-	few	TGTGCCAGCAGCTTAAGGGGGGAGGTTGACTATGGCTACACCTTC	CASSLRGEVDYGYTF
TRBV4-1	13	TRBJ1-2	-	-	TGCGCCAGCAGCCAAGTCCCGAAGGGTGGCTACACCTTC	CASSQVPKGGYTF
TRBV7-8	13	TRBJ1-1	-	few	TGTGCCAGCAGCTGGTCCCAGGTCTATGAAGCTTTCTTT	CASSWSQVYEAFF
TRBV28	19	TRBJ1-6	-	-	TGTGCCAGCAGTTTATGGACCCCGGAGGAGAGCTCCTATAATTCACCCCTCCACTTT	CASSLWTPEESSYNSPLHF
TRBV5-1	15	TRBJ1-1	-	-	TGCGCCAGCAAGCCCTTACAGGGTGGTTACACTGAAGCTTTCTTT	CASKPLQGGYTEAFF
TRBV5-5	14	TRBJ2-3	-	-	TGTGCCAGCAGCCCTACTAGGTACGGAGATACGCAGTATTTT	CASSPTRYGDTQYF
TRBV6-6	15	TRBJ2-7	TRBD1	-	TGTGCCAGCAGTTTCCCGGGACAGGGTCTATACGAGCAGTACTTC	CASSFPGQGLYEQYF
TRBV7-6	13	TRBJ2-7	-	-	TGTGCCAGCAGCTTAGCGCCCGGGACCGAGCAGTACTTC	CASSLAPGTEQYF
TRBV10-3	18	TRBJ1-2	-	few	TGTGCCATCAGTGAGATTCGGGACACCCCTGGTCCTAACTATGGCTACACCTTC	CAISEIRDTPGPNYGYTF
TRBV27	18	TRBJ2-5	TRBD2	-	TGTGCCAGCAGTTCCCCCCTGTCTAGCGGGAAGTTCCAAGAGACCCAGTACTTC	CASSSPLSSGKFQETQYF
TRBV7-8	14	TRBJ1-5	-	few	TGTGCCAGCAGTTGGGCCTTTCGGCGACAGCCCCAGCATTTT	CASSWAFRRQPQHF
TRBV6-6	16	TRBJ2-5	TRBD2	-	TGTGCCAGCAGTTACTCGACTAGCGGGATGTATGCGACCCAGTACTTC	CASSYSTSGMYATQYF
TRBV7-2	20	TRBJ2-1	-	-	TGTGCCAGCAGCTTCGGGGGCCTCGGGCGGGAGAGGACCTCCTACAATGAGCAGTTCTTC	CASSFGGLGRERTSYNEQFF